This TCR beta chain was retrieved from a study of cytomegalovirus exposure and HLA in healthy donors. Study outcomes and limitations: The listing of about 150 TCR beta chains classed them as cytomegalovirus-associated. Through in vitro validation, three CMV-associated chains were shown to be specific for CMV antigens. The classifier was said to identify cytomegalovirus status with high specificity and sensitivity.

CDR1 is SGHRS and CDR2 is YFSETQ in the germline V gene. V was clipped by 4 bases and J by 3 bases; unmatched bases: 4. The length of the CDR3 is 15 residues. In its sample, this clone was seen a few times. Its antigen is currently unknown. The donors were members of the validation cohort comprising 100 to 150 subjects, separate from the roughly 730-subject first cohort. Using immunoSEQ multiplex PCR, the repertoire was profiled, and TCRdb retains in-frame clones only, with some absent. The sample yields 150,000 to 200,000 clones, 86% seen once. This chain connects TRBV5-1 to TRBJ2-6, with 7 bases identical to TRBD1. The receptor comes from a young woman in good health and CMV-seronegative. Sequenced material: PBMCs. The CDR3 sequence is CASSPQGRGANVLTF. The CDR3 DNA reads TGCGCCAGCAGCCCACAGGGGCGTGGGGCCAACGTCCTGACTTTC.